This TCR beta chain was captured by sequencing in a study of beta chain features in type 1 diabetes. This clone was counted only a few times. Sequencing targeted expressed TCRB transcripts, as all isolated RNA had been reverse transcribed. TCRdb keeps only in-frame clones here, not all; method: immunoSEQ multiplex PCR. The sample lists 140,000 or so clones; 8.5% to 12% were seen once. The TCR was taken from a man aged 18 to 30 in good health. Sequencing used naive CD4+ T cells from blood.

The CDR3 region is CASSQRQGLSSYNEQFF. CDR3 coding DNA: TGTGCCAGCAGCCAAAGACAGGGACTTAGCTCCTACAATGAGCAGTTCTTC. V is TRBV14 and J is TRBJ2-1, with D possibly TRBD1 on 7 matching bases. Trimming pared 2 bases from V and 0 bases from J, leaving 14 bases between. Germline-derived CDR1 and CDR2 are SGHDN and FVKESK. The CDR3 totals 17 residues.